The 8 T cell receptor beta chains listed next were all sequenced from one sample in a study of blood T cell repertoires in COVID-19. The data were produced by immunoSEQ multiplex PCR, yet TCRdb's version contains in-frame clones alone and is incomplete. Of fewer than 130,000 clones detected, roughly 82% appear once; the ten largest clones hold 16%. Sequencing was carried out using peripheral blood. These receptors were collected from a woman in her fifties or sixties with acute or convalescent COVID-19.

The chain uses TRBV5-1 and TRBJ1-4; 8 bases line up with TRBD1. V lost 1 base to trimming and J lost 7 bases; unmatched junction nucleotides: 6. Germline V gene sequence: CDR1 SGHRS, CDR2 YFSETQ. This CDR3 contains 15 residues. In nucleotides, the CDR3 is TGCGCCAGCAGCTTGATTCAGGGGGCGGGTGAAAAACTGTTTTTT. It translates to CASSLIQGAGEKLFF.

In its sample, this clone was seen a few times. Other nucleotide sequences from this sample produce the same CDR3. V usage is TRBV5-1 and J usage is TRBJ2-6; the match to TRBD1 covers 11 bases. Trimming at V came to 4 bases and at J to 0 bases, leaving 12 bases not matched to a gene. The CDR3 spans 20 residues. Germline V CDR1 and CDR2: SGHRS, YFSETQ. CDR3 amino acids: CASSMGTGGRIVSGANVLTF. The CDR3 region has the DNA TGCGCCAGCAGCATGGGGACAGGGGGGCGGATTGTCTCTGGGGCCAACGTCCTGACTTTC. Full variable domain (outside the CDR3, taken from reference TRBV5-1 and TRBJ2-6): KAGVTQTPRYLIKTRGQQVTLSCSPISGHRSVSWYQQTPGQGLQFLFEYFSETQRNKGNFPGRFSGRQFSNSRSEMNVSTLELGDSALYLCASSMGTGGRIVSGANVLTFGAGSRLTVL.

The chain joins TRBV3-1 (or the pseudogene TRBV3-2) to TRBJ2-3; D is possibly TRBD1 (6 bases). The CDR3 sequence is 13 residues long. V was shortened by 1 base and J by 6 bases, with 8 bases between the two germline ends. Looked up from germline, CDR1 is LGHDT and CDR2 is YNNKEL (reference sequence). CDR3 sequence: CASSQGGRDTQYF. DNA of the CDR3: TGTGCCAGCAGCCAAGGGGGGCGGGATACGCAGTATTTT.

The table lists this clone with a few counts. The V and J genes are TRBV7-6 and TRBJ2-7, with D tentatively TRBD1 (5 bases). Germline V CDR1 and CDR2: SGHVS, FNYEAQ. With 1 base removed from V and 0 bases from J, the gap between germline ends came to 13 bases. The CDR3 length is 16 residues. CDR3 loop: CASSLGGGGDSYEQYF. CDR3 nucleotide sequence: TGTGCCAGCAGCTTAGGGGGCGGCGGAGACTCCTACGAGCAGTACTTC.

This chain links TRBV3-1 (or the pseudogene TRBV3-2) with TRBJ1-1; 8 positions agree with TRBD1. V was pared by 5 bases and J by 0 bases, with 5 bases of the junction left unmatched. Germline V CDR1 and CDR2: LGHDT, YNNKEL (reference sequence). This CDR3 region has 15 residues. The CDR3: CASSGRTGMNTEAFF. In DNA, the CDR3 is TGTGCCAGCAGCGGAAGGACAGGGATGAACACTGAAGCTTTCTTT.

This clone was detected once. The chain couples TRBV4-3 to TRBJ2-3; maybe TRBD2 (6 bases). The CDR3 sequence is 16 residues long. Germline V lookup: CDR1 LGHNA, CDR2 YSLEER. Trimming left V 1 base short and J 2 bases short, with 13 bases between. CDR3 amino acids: CASSQGGSGLTDTQYF. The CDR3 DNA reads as TGCGCCAGCAGCCAAGGGGGTAGCGGACTCACAGATACGCAGTATTTT.

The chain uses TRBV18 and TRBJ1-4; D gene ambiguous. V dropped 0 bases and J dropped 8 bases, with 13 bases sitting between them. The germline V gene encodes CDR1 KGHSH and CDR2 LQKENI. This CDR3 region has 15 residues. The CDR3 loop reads CASSPPGIFGEKLFF. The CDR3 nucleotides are TGTGCCAGCTCACCACCCGGGATTTTTGGGGAAAAACTGTTTTTT.

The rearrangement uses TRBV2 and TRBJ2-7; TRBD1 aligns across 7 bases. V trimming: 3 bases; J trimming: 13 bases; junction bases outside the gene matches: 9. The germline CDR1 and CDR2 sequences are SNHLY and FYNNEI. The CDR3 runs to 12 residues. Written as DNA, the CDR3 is TGTGCCAGCAGTGACCCCGGGACAGAGATCTACTTC. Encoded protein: CASSDPGTEIYF.